This T cell receptor (beta chain) was identified during a study of T cells in Graves' hyperthyroidism and ophthalmopathy. Broader study findings: Among clonotypes expanded in thyroid above 0.001, most were also found in blood.

This clonotype showed up many times. Its antigen is as yet unknown. TCR beta CDR3 sequences were amplified from RNA transcripts. The HTBI set primed first-round TCR CDR3 RT-PCR. MiXCR, applied by TCRdb to the multiplex PCR reads, yields one record per CDR3 protein. Of about 350,000 distinct CDR3 sequences detected, 15% to 20% appear once; the ten largest clones hold 15% to 18%. Uncontrolled infection, other autoimmune disease, pregnancy and lactation each barred patients from inclusion. This CDR3 contains 14 residues. V lost 4 bases and J lost 0, with 10 bases in between. Per the germline V gene, CDR1 is MNHEY and CDR2 is SVGEGT.

The receptor was derived from a woman aged 35 to 49 with Graves' ophthalmopathy. The chain recombines TRBV6-2 or TRBV6-3 with TRBJ2-7; D not certain. The sequencing sample was made of blood. CDR3: CASSSQKNSYEQYF. The CDR3 DNA sequence: TGTGCCAGCAGTTCCCAGAAAAACTCCTACGAGCAGTACTTC.